The 28 T cell receptor beta chains below all came from one sample that was sequenced in a study of blood T cell repertoires in COVID-19. The assay was immunoSEQ multiplex PCR, and TCRdb's table has in-frame clones only and misses some. Among approximately 98,000 clones, around 85% were seen once, and the ten largest hold around a tenth. Sequencing was done on a sample of peripheral blood. All receptors derive from an elderly woman with acute or convalescent COVID-19.

This chain connects TRBV3-1 (or the pseudogene TRBV3-2) to TRBJ1-2, with D possibly TRBD1 on 6 matching bases. The V gene's germline CDR1 is LGHDT and CDR2 YNNKEL (reference sequence). This CDR3 region has 14 residues. Trimming shortened V by 0 bases and J by 8 bases, and 13 bases separated the two germline ends. The CDR3 spells CASSQDPGVTGYTF. The DNA of the CDR3 is TGTGCCAGCAGCCAAGATCCAGGGGTTACGGGCTACACCTTC.

This clone occurred a few times. This rearrangement joins TRBV20-1 to TRBJ2-2; 7 bases agree with TRBD1. Germline V CDR1 and CDR2: DFQATT, SNEGSKA (reference sequence). Unmatched junction bases numbered 6, after V lost 3 bases and J lost 2 bases. The CDR3 sequence is 15 residues long. This chain's CDR3 is CSASKQGSNTGELFF. CDR3 in DNA: TGCAGTGCTAGTAAACAGGGGTCCAACACCGGGGAGCTGTTTTTT.

The chain employs TRBV5-1 and TRBJ1-2; no clear D. The CDR3 runs 12 residues. The V end was cut by 7 bases, the J end by 8 bases, with 15 bases between. The germline V gene encodes CDR1 SGHRS and CDR2 YFSETQ. CDR3 in amino acids: CASGGLELGYTF. DNA for the CDR3: TGCGCCAGCGGCGGCCTTGAGTTAGGCTACACCTTC.

The V gene is TRBV18, the J gene TRBJ1-1; TRBD1 is a possible D gene (6 bases). Trimming pared 6 bases from V and 0 bases from J, leaving 14 bases between. CDR1 and CDR2 (germline): KGHSH, LQKENI. This CDR3 comprises 15 residues. CDR3 coding DNA: TGTGCCAGCTCGCGAAACAGGGACATGAACACTGAAGCTTTCTTT. It is translated as CASSRNRDMNTEAFF.

V is TRBV30 and J is TRBJ2-1, with D possibly being TRBD1 (6 bases). V was cut by 0 bases and J by 2 bases, with 11 bases left in between. Germline loops: CDR1 GTSNPN, CDR2 SVGIG (reference sequence). The CDR3 has 15 residues. The CDR3 reads CAWSVPQGPYNEQFF. The CDR3 nucleotides read TGTGCCTGGAGTGTACCACAGGGACCCTACAATGAGCAGTTCTTC. Based on the CDR3 plus reference TRBV30 and TRBJ2-1, the full variable domain is SQTIHQWPATLVQPVGSPLSLECTVEGTSNPNLYWYRQAAGRGLQLLFYSVGIGQISSEVPQNLSASRPQDRQFILSSKKLLLSDSGFYLCAWSVPQGPYNEQFFGPGTRLTVL.

The chain carries TRBV2 and TRBJ2-2; TRBD1 might be the D (5 bases). With 4 bases removed from V and 5 bases from J, the gap between germline ends came to 14 bases. Germline lookup yields CDR1 SNHLY and CDR2 FYNNEI. The CDR3 extends over 15 amino acids. CDR3 sequence: CASSVDKYPTGELFF. The DNA for the CDR3 is TGTGCCAGCAGTGTGGACAAATATCCTACCGGGGAGCTGTTTTTT. Full variable domain (missing parts from reference TRBV2 and TRBJ2-2): EPEVTQTPSHQVTQMGQEVILRCVPISNHLYFYWYRQILGQKVEFLVSFYNNEISEKSEIFDDQFSVERPDGSNFTLKIRSTKLEDSAMYFCASSVDKYPTGELFFGEGSRLTVL.

This chain connects TRBV7-8 to TRBJ1-3, with 7 bases matching TRBD1. J lost 0 bases, V lost 3 bases, and 11 bases had no gene match. Germline CDR1 and CDR2: SGHVS and FQNEAQ. The CDR3 length is 18 residues. DNA for the CDR3: TGTGCCAGCAGCTTGAATCCGACAGGGAAGGTCTCTGGAAACACCATATATTTT. This encodes CASSLNPTGKVSGNTIYF.

The V gene is TRBV6-6, the J gene TRBJ1-4; 7 bases fit TRBD1. The germline gives CDR1 MNHNY, CDR2 SVGAGI (reference sequence). V trimming: 5 bases; J trimming: 4 bases; junction bases outside the gene matches: 7. This CDR3 spans 15 amino acids. CDR3 protein: CASSPRQGFNEKLFF. As DNA, the CDR3 is TGTGCCAGCAGTCCTAGACAGGGCTTTAATGAAAAACTGTTTTTT.

J is TRBJ2-2 and V is TRBV7-2; a weak D match, TRBD2 (5 bases). From germline, CDR1 is SGHTA and CDR2 FQGNSA. The CDR3 contains 15 residues. V was pared by 8 bases and J by 1 base, with 14 bases between. CDR3 region: CASRPPGMNTGELFF. CDR3 bases: TGTGCCAGCCGACCCCCGGGGATGAACACCGGGGAGCTGTTTTTT. Full variable domain (rest looked up from reference TRBV7-2 and TRBJ2-2): GAGVSQSPSNKVTEKGKDVELRCDPISGHTALYWYRQSLGQGLEFLIYFQGNSAPDKSGLPSDRFSAERTGGSVSTLTIQRTQQEDSAVYLCASRPPGMNTGELFFGEGSRLTVL.

The table lists this clone with a few counts. The CDR3: CASSPNSDRGTDTQYF. CDR3 nucleotide sequence: TGTGCCAGCAGCCCGAACTCGGACAGGGGGACAGATACGCAGTATTTT. This chain joins TRBV7-9 and TRBJ2-3; 10 bases agree with TRBD1. Germline trimming cut 5 bases from V and 3 bases from J; bases unmatched to any gene: 8. The CDR3 contains 16 residues. CDR1 is SEHNR, CDR2 FQNEAQ, per germline (reference sequence).

V is TRBV7-2 and J is TRBJ1-2; D is possibly TRBD1 (6 bases). V was shortened by 2 bases and J by 6 bases, with 16 bases between the two germline ends. CDR1 and CDR2 from the germline V gene are SGHTA and FQGNSA. This CDR3 region has 15 residues. The CDR3 loop reads CASSLQGQGPNGYTF. CDR3 in DNA: TGTGCCAGCAGCTTACAGGGGCAGGGACCGAATGGCTACACCTTC.

The chain carries TRBV7-2 and TRBJ2-6; possibly TRBD2 for D (5 bases). Looked up from germline, CDR1 is SGHTA and CDR2 is FQGNSA. CDR3 length equals 18 residues. The germline V and J ends were trimmed by 5 bases and 4 bases, with 21 bases remaining between them. DNA for the CDR3: TGTGCCAGCAGCCCTAGCCGATTTGAGGGTTCCGGGGCCAACGTCCTGACTTTC. It specifies CASSPSRFEGSGANVLTF.

In its sample, this clone was seen a few times. The V gene is TRBV28, the J gene TRBJ1-5, with D tentatively TRBD1 (6 bases). The ends were cut back, 10 bases at V and 3 bases at J, with 16 bases in the middle. CDR1 MDHEN and CDR2 SYDVKM come from the germline V gene. The CDR3 sequence is 14 residues long. The chain's CDR3 is CATLPDSLNQPQHF. CDR3 nucleotide sequence: TGTGCCACCCTCCCGGACAGCCTCAATCAGCCCCAGCATTTT.

This clone has more than one count but fewer than ten. This chain joins TRBV5-1 and TRBJ2-7, with D possibly being TRBD1 (6 bases). CDR1 and CDR2 (germline): SGHRS, YFSETQ. V gave up 2 bases and J gave up 7 bases, with 19 bases separating them. The CDR3 has 15 residues. The CDR3 loop reads CASSLWSGEFGEQYV. The DNA of the CDR3 is TGCGCCAGCAGCTTATGGTCAGGGGAGTTTGGAGAGCAGTACGTC.

CDR3 sequence (DNA): TGTGCCACCAGCAGAGATTCTTTTCAGCCCCAGCATTTT. Translation: CATSRDSFQPQHF. V and J are TRBV15 and TRBJ1-5; D is unclear. The CDR3 length is 13 residues. V dropped 0 bases and J dropped 6 bases, with 6 bases sitting between them. In germline, CDR1 is LNHNV, CDR2 YYDKDF (reference sequence).

The chain is built from TRBV25-1 and TRBJ1-3; perhaps TRBD1 as D (5 bases). The CDR3 runs 15 residues. V was trimmed by 1 base and J by 3 bases, leaving 10 bases between them. The germline CDR1 and CDR2 sequences are MGHDK and SYGVNS. The CDR3 reads CASSEFGGVGNTIYF. DNA of the CDR3: TGTGCCAGCAGTGAATTTGGAGGGGTTGGAAACACCATATATTTT.

The chain joins TRBV19 to TRBJ1-4; unclear D gene. Germline values: CDR1 LNHDA, CDR2 SQIVND (reference sequence). This CDR3 region has 14 residues. Trimming cost V 8 bases and J 0 bases, with 10 bases left between them. CDR3 loop: CASGSIATNEKLFF. The CDR3 coding sequence is TGTGCCAGTGGCTCCATCGCAACTAATGAAAAACTGTTTTTT.

CDR3 DNA: TGTGCCAGCAGTTACCAAAACGTCAGGGCAACTGAAGCTTTCTTT. This encodes CASSYQNVRATEAFF. The chain uses TRBV6-5 and TRBJ1-1; a weak D match, TRBD1 (5 bases). Trimming took 2 bases from V and 5 from J, leaving 15 bases between them. Per the germline V gene, CDR1 is MNHEY and CDR2 is SVGAGI. This CDR3 spans 15 amino acids.

V is TRBV7-2 and J is TRBJ1-1; 7 bases are a match to TRBD1. Germline trimming cut 2 bases from V and 1 base from J; bases unmatched to any gene: 4. The CDR3 has 15 amino acids. Germline CDR1 SGHTA, CDR2 FQGNSA. CDR3 loop: CASSLNPGGNTEAFF. CDR3 sequence (DNA): TGTGCCAGCAGCTTAAACCCAGGGGGGAACACTGAAGCTTTCTTT. Looking up the rest from reference TRBV7-2 and TRBJ1-1 gives the full variable domain: GAGVSQSPSNKVTEKGKDVELRCDPISGHTALYWYRQSLGQGLEFLIYFQGNSAPDKSGLPSDRFSAERTGGSVSTLTIQRTQQEDSAVYLCASSLNPGGNTEAFFGQGTRLTVV.

This clone was detected once. V gene TRBV27 combines with J gene TRBJ2-2; 8 bases agree with TRBD1. This CDR3 spans 18 amino acids. The V gene end was trimmed by 0 bases and the J gene end by 0 bases; junction bases not matched to a gene: 6. The germline V gene has CDR1 MNHEY and CDR2 SMNVEV (reference sequence). The CDR3 DNA reads TGTGCCAGCAGTTTATCGATGGCGACAGGGGCGAACACCGGGGAGCTGTTTTTT. The encoded protein is CASSLSMATGANTGELFF.

The V gene is TRBV14, the J gene TRBJ2-7; 7 bases are shared with TRBD1. The CDR3 consists of 14 residues. Germline V gene sequence: CDR1 SGHDN, CDR2 FVKESK. Germline trimming cut 3 bases from V and 5 bases from J; bases unmatched to any gene: 7. The CDR3 coding sequence is TGTGCCAGCAGCCAGAACACAGGGGACCACGAGCAGTACTTC. Translation: CASSQNTGDHEQYF.

The gene calls are TRBV5-4 and TRBJ1-5, with D unclear. CDR1 and CDR2 (germline): SGHNT, YYREEE (reference sequence). Trimming left V 0 bases short and J 2 bases short, with 6 bases between. This CDR3 is built from 14 residues. The CDR3 DNA is TGTGCCAGCAGCTTGGACCGGGGCAATCAGCCCCAGCATTTT. As protein: CASSLDRGNQPQHF.

The table lists this clone with a count of one. This chain uses TRBV27 with TRBJ1-6; perhaps TRBD1 as D (5 bases). The germline V and J ends were trimmed by 3 bases and 2 bases, with 17 bases remaining between them. The CDR3 is 18 amino acids. Germline V gene data show CDR1 as MNHEY and CDR2 as SMNVEV (reference sequence). CDR3 in DNA: TGTGCCAGCAGTTTTGGTAGTGCCAAGGGGCCCTATAATTCACCCCTCCACTTT. Protein product: CASSFGSAKGPYNSPLHF.

This chain links TRBV7-3 with TRBJ2-3; 12 nucleotides match TRBD2. This CDR3 contains 16 residues. The junction had 7 bases not matched to a gene; V was cut back by 3 bases and J by 6 bases. The germline V gene encodes CDR1 SGHTA and CDR2 FQGTGA. DNA for the CDR3: TGTGCCAGCAGCTTTAGACTAGCGGGGGTTGGGGATACGCAGTATTTT. Residues: CASSFRLAGVGDTQYF.

CDR3 region: CASSPEGRGGNQPQHF. The DNA of the CDR3 is TGTGCCAGTAGTCCCGAGGGCCGAGGAGGCAATCAGCCCCAGCATTTT. The chain joins TRBV19 to TRBJ1-5, with D unclear. The CDR3 is made up of 16 amino acids. Trimming removed 5 bases from V and 2 bases from J, with 16 bases in between. Germline V gene data show CDR1 as LNHDA and CDR2 as SQIVND (reference sequence).

The chain links TRBV5-3 to TRBJ2-2, with D perhaps matching TRBD1 (6 bases). TRBV5-3 has ORF status, its function being uncertain. The CDR3 runs to 16 residues. Trimming cost V 0 bases and J 2 bases, with 11 bases left between them. CDR3 in amino acids: CARSLEQGINTGELFF. The CDR3 DNA is TGTGCCAGAAGCTTGGAACAGGGCATAAACACCGGGGAGCTGTTTTTT.

V gene TRBV6-2 or TRBV6-3 combines with J gene TRBJ1-5; D is uncertain. This CDR3 spans 16 amino acids. V was shortened by 0 bases and J by 1 base, with 10 bases between the two germline ends. In germline, CDR1 is MNHEY, CDR2 SVGEGT. The CDR3: CASSYSMPRSNQPQHF. CDR3 nucleotide sequence: TGTGCCAGCAGTTACTCGATGCCGAGGAGCAATCAGCCCCAGCATTTT.

J is TRBJ2-1 and V is TRBV21-1; the table's D call TRBD1 went unverified against the DNA. TRBV21-1 is a pseudogene. There are 16 residues in the CDR3. CDR3 region: CASSNRDSRNPQEQFF. CDR3 DNA: TGTGCCAGCAGCAATAGGGACAGCCGGAACCCTCAGGAGCAGTTCTTC.